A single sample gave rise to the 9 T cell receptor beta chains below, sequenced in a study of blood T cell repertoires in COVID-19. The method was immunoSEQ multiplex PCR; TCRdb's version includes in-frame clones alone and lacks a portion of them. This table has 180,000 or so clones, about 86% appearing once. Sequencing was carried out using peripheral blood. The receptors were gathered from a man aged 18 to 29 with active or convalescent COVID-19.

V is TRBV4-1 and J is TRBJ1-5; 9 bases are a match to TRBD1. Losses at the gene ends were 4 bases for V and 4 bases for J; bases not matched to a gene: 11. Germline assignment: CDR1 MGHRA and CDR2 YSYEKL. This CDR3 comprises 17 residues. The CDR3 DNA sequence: TGCGCCAGCAGCCTTTGGCCGGGACAGGGTCTAAATCAGCCCCAGCATTTT. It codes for CASSLWPGQGLNQPQHF.

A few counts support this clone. The CDR3 bases are TGTGCCAGCAGCTTAGAAGTAGAGGGCACTGAAGCTTTCTTT. Encoded protein: CASSLEVEGTEAFF. This rearrangement joins TRBV11-2 to TRBJ1-1; D is unclear. CDR3 length: 14 amino acids. CDR1 SGHAT and CDR2 FQNNGV come from the germline V gene. Trimming took 0 bases from V and 4 from J, leaving 9 bases between them.

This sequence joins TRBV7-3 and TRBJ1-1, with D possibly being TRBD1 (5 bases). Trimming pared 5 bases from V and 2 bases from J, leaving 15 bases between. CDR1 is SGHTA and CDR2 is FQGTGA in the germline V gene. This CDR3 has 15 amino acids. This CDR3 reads CASSPRVGTNTEAFF. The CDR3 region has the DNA TGTGCCAGCAGCCCCCGGGTGGGGACTAACACTGAAGCTTTCTTT.

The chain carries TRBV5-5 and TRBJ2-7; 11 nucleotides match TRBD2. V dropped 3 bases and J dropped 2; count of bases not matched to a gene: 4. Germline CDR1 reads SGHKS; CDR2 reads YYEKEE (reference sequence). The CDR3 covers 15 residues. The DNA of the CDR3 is TGTGCCAGCAGCTCCTCACTAGCGGGAGCCTACGAGCAGTACTTC. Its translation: CASSSSLAGAYEQYF.

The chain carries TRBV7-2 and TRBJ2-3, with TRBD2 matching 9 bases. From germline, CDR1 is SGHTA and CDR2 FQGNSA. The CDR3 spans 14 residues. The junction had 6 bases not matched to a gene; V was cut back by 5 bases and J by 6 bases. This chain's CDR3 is CASSAGLAADTQYF. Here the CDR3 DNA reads TGTGCCAGCAGCGCGGGACTAGCAGCGGATACGCAGTATTTT.

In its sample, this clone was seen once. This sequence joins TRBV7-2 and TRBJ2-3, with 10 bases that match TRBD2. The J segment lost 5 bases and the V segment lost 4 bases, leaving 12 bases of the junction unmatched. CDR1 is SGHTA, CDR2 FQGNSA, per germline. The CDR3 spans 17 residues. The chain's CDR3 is CASSSQSSGRSRDTQYF. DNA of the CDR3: TGTGCCAGCAGCTCGCAATCTAGCGGGAGATCCAGAGATACGCAGTATTTT. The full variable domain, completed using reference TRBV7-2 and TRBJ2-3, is GAGVSQSPSNKVTEKGKDVELRCDPISGHTALYWYRQSLGQGLEFLIYFQGNSAPDKSGLPSDRFSAERTGGSVSTLTIQRTQQEDSAVYLCASSSQSSGRSRDTQYFGPGTRLTVL.

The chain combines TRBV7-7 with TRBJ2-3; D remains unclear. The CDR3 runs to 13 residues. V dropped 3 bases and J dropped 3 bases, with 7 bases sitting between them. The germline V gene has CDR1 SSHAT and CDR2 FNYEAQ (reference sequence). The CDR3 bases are TGTGCCAGCAGCTTTGGTAGTACAGATACGCAGTATTTT. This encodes CASSFGSTDTQYF.

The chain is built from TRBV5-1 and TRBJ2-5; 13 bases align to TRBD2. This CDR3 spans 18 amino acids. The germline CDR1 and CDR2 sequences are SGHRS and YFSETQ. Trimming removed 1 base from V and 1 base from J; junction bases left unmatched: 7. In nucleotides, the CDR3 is TGCGCCAGCAGCTTGCGGTGGGGACTAGCGGGGTCCCAAGAGACCCAGTACTTC. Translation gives CASSLRWGLAGSQETQYF.

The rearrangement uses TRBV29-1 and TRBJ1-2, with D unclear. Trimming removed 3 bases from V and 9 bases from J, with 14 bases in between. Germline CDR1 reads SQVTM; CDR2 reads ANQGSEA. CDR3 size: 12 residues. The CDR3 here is CSVEGAEGSYTF. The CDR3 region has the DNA TGCAGCGTTGAGGGCGCCGAGGGAAGCTACACCTTC.